The 26 T cell receptor beta chains below all came from one sample that was sequenced in a study of regulatory T cells in long-lasting Graves disease. In building TCR beta libraries, iRepertoire HTBI primers were used together with Arm-PCR of CDR3 regions. MiXCR, run by TCRdb on the multiplex PCR reads, gives a single entry per CDR3 protein. The table shows around 460,000 distinct CDR3 sequences, with approximately 23% occurring only once. Time point denoted: persistent/refractory GD, antithyroid drugs over 5 years with positive TRAb. RNA extracted from PBMCs served as the sequencing template. The input for sequencing was peripheral blood mononuclear cells (PBMCs), taken when the disease was refractory, from a patient treated with antithyroid drugs. Every receptor here comes from a female donor with Graves disease.

This clonotype appeared a few times. J is TRBJ1-4 and V is TRBV27, with TRBD1 matching over 7 bases. The germline CDR1 and CDR2 sequences are MNHEY and SMNVEV (reference sequence). The CDR3 runs 16 residues. V was clipped by 5 bases and J by 3 bases; unmatched bases: 9. The CDR3 sequence: CASSGTVNGANEKLFF. DNA of the CDR3: TGTGCCAGCAGTGGGACAGTGAATGGGGCTAATGAAAAACTGTTTTTT. The complete variable domain, with remaining parts taken from reference TRBV27 and TRBJ1-4, reads EAQVTQNPRYLITVTGKKLTVTCSQNMNHEYMSWYRQDPGLGLRQIYYSMNVEVTDKGDVPEGYKVSRKEKRNFPLILESPSPNQTSLYFCASSGTVNGANEKLFFGSGTQLSVL.

This clonotype was detected ten times or more. For the CDR3, the DNA is TGTGCCAGCAGTCCACGGACAGGGCGGTCTGAAAAACTGTTTTTT. It specifies CASSPRTGRSEKLFF. This chain joins TRBV28 and TRBJ1-4; TRBD1 agrees at 8 bases. The germline V gene has CDR1 MDHEN and CDR2 SYDVKM. The CDR3 length is 15 residues. The trim removed 5 bases at V and 7 bases at J, leaving 9 bases unmatched.

This clonotype appeared many times. V usage is TRBV7-2 and J usage is TRBJ1-5; D remains ambiguous. CDR1 and CDR2 from the germline V gene are SGHTA and FQGNSA. V lost 5 bases and J lost 5, with 10 bases in between. The CDR3 is made up of 13 amino acids. The CDR3 spells CASSPHIDQPQHF. CDR3 DNA sequence: TGTGCCAGCAGCCCTCATATAGATCAGCCCCAGCATTTT.

This chain uses TRBV3-2 with TRBJ2-2; the table's D gene call, TRBD1, was not cross checked with the DNA. TRBV3-2 counts as a pseudogene. The CDR3 totals 15 residues. The CDR3 DNA reads as TGTGCCAGCGGAAGCCGGGACAGGGACACCGGGGAGCTGTTTTTT. Translating it yields CASGSRDRDTGELFF.

This clonotype was detected a few times. J is TRBJ2-5 and V is TRBV5-1; D is tentatively TRBD1 or TRBD2 (5 bases each). Between the trimmed V and J ends, which lost 8 bases and 0 bases, there was a span of 11 bases. This CDR3 is built from 13 residues. Germline V gene lookup returns CDR1 SGHRS and CDR2 YFSETQ. The CDR3 loop reads CASGTGHQETQYF. For the CDR3, the DNA is TGCGCCAGTGGGACCGGCCACCAAGAGACCCAGTACTTC.

This clonotype was seen repeatedly, ten times or more. This sequence joins TRBV7-2 and TRBJ2-2, with 8 bases lining up with TRBD1. Germline trimming cut 10 bases from V and 0 bases from J; bases unmatched to any gene: 4. The V gene's germline CDR1 is SGHTA and CDR2 FQGNSA. The CDR3 extends over 14 amino acids. CDR3 bases: TGTGCCACCGGACAGGGATCGAACACCGGGGAGCTGTTTTTT. It yields the protein CATGQGSNTGELFF.

The chain employs TRBV2 and TRBJ2-5; tentative D call: TRBD1 (5 bases). The CDR3 has 14 amino acids. V was shortened by 2 bases and J by 2 bases, with 9 bases between the two germline ends. Germline V gene data show CDR1 as SNHLY and CDR2 as FYNNEI. This CDR3 reads CASSESDRQETQYF. The CDR3 DNA is TGTGCCAGCAGTGAATCCGACAGACAAGAGACCCAGTACTTC. Full variable domain (missing parts from reference TRBV2 and TRBJ2-5): EPEVTQTPSHQVTQMGQEVILRCVPISNHLYFYWYRQILGQKVEFLVSFYNNEISEKSEIFDDQFSVERPDGSNFTLKIRSTKLEDSAMYFCASSESDRQETQYFGPGTRLLVL.

The chain has TRBV11-3 and TRBJ2-7; 12 bases align to TRBD2. Germline CDR1 reads SGHNT; CDR2 reads YENEEA. V trimming: 4 bases; J trimming: 4 bases; junction bases outside the gene matches: 5. This CDR3 comprises 15 residues. CDR3 loop: CASSSWLAGGYEQYF. The CDR3 nucleotides are TGTGCCAGCAGCTCATGGCTAGCGGGAGGGTACGAGCAGTACTTC.

A remark on this clonotype: No conserved phenylalanine or tryptophan ends this CDR3, so it is likely a read error. The DNA is left out, because the CDR3 cannot be placed on it with certainty; the CDR3 is given as TCRdb lists it. The CDR3 sequence: CASSYPPVN. This chain links TRBV6-2 or TRBV6-3 with TRBJ2-7; TRBD1 is the table's D call, not checked against the DNA. Germline CDR1 reads MNHEY; CDR2 reads SVGEGT. Ends included, the CDR3 has 9 residues.

This clonotype was detected many times. V is TRBV12-3 or TRBV12-4 and J is TRBJ1-2, with 8 bases identical to TRBD1. The CDR3 spans 15 residues. The V segment lost 3 bases and the J segment 4 bases; nucleotides outside the gene matches: 7. The CDR3: CASSLTDRAAYGYTF. The CDR3 DNA reads TGTGCCAGCAGTTTGACGGACAGGGCGGCCTATGGCTACACCTTC.

V gene TRBV7-2 combines with J gene TRBJ1-6; D unresolved. This CDR3 contains 15 residues. V shed 5 bases and J shed 3 bases, with 11 bases lying between them. Germline values: CDR1 SGHTA, CDR2 FQGNSA. CDR3 sequence: CASSPRRFYNSPLHF. The CDR3 DNA reads TGTGCCAGCAGCCCAAGACGGTTCTATAATTCACCCCTCCACTTT.

The chain couples TRBV5-5 to TRBJ1-1, with a weak D call TRBD1 (5 bases). Looked up from germline, CDR1 is SGHKS and CDR2 is YYEKEE (reference sequence). The CDR3 spans 15 residues. V dropped 4 bases and J dropped 5 bases, with 18 bases sitting between them. The CDR3 region is CASSPVGQGRTEAFF. CDR3 sequence (DNA): TGTGCCAGCAGCCCCGTAGGGCAGGGCCGAACTGAAGCTTTCTTT.

The V and J genes are TRBV7-2 and TRBJ2-3; D is perhaps TRBD2 (5 bases). The germline CDR1 and CDR2 sequences are SGHTA and FQGNSA. The CDR3 runs to 16 residues. Between the trimmed V and J ends, which lost 0 bases and 5 bases, there was a span of 15 bases. The CDR3 loop reads CASSLALAGRGDTQYF. The CDR3 bases are TGTGCCAGCAGCTTAGCCCTGGCAGGCCGGGGAGATACGCAGTATTTT.

This clonotype came up a few times. V and J are TRBV12-3 or TRBV12-4 and TRBJ1-3; no clear D gene. V was pared by 2 bases and J by 0 bases, with 14 bases between. The length of the CDR3 is 17 residues. As DNA, the CDR3 is TGTGCCAGCAGTTTACGGGGAACACGGAGCTCTGGAAACACCATATATTTT. Translating it yields CASSLRGTRSSGNTIYF.

This clonotype was observed a handful of times. The chain's CDR3 is CASSLTDNTGELFF. In DNA, the CDR3 is TGTGCCAGCAGCTTGACAGATAACACCGGGGAGCTGTTTTTT. The J gene is TRBJ2-2, the V gene TRBV7-3; the D gene is possibly TRBD1 (5 bases). V lost 3 bases and J 2 bases, leaving 7 bases between the germline ends. The CDR3 is made up of 14 amino acids. Per germline, CDR1 SGHTA and CDR2 FQGTGA.

This chain joins TRBV20-1 and TRBJ2-7; 11 bases match TRBD2. The CDR3 runs to 15 residues. The J segment lost 5 bases and the V segment lost 0 bases, leaving 6 bases of the junction unmatched. The V gene's germline CDR1 is DFQATT and CDR2 SNEGSKA (reference sequence). CDR3 coding DNA: TGCAGTGCTAGAGATGCTAGCGGGGGGATGAACGAGCAGTACTTC. Its protein product is CSARDASGGMNEQYF.

This clonotype was detected a few times. The rearrangement uses TRBV5-6 and TRBJ2-7, with 15 positions matching TRBD2. Germline trimming cut 3 bases from V and 4 bases from J; bases unmatched to any gene: 8. Germline CDR1 and CDR2: SGHDT and YYEEEE. The CDR3 consists of 17 residues. CDR3 region: CASSWPGLAGGSYEQYF. The CDR3, as DNA: TGTGCCAGCAGCTGGCCGGGACTAGCGGGAGGTTCGTACGAGCAGTACTTC.

This chain links TRBV29-1 with TRBJ1-2, with TRBD1 identical over 8 bases. CDR3 length: 16 residues. CDR1 and CDR2 from the germline V gene are SQVTM and ANQGSEA. Unmatched junction bases numbered 15, after V lost 5 bases and J lost 4 bases. The chain's CDR3 is CSVLLFRGTGIYGYTF. As DNA, the CDR3 is TGCAGCGTTCTCTTGTTTAGGGGGACAGGTATCTATGGCTACACCTTC.

V gene TRBV6-1 combines with J gene TRBJ1-1, with 11 bases matching TRBD1. Germline V CDR1 and CDR2: MNHNS, SASEGT. V lost 6 bases and J lost 1; bases outside the gene matches: 7. The CDR3 consists of 16 residues. The CDR3 sequence: CASRGPGQGANTEAFF. The CDR3 coding sequence is TGTGCCAGCAGGGGACCCGGACAGGGGGCGAACACTGAAGCTTTCTTT.

This clonotype was observed a few times. The chain recombines TRBV5-4 with TRBJ2-2, with D perhaps TRBD2 (6 bases). Between the trimmed V and J ends, which lost 0 bases and 4 bases, there was a span of 13 bases. Germline V CDR1 and CDR2: SGHNT, YYREEE (reference sequence). The CDR3 length is 16 residues. The CDR3 coding sequence is TGTGCCAGCAGCTTGGGGCCGGGCGGGACCACCGGGGAGCTGTTTTTT. Protein product: CASSLGPGGTTGELFF.

In its sample, this clonotype was seen a few times. V is TRBV9 and J is TRBJ1-3; D not certain. Germline V lookup: CDR1 SGDLS, CDR2 YYNGEE. The CDR3 spans 13 residues. The germline V and J ends were trimmed by 3 bases and 4 bases, with 8 bases remaining between them. CDR3 in amino acids: CASSGSSGNTIYF. As DNA, the CDR3 is TGTGCCAGCAGCGGCAGCTCGGGAAACACCATATATTTT.

The rearrangement links TRBV9 to TRBJ2-7; 9 bases map to TRBD1. From germline, CDR1 is SGDLS and CDR2 YYNGEE. The CDR3 totals 16 residues. V lost 1 base and J lost 5; bases outside the gene matches: 10. CDR3 bases: TGTGCCAGCAGCGTAACTACAGGGGGCGGGAAGGACGAGCAGTACTTC. As protein: CASSVTTGGGKDEQYF.

Only a few counts were recorded for this clonotype. The chain links TRBV7-9 to TRBJ2-1, with a tentative D call TRBD2 (6 bases). V shed 0 bases and J shed 8 bases, with 17 bases lying between them. CDR3 size: 16 residues. From germline, CDR1 is SEHNR and CDR2 FQNEAQ (reference sequence). The CDR3 is CASSLAMRGNIDEQFF. Here the CDR3 DNA reads TGTGCCAGCAGCTTAGCGATGCGCGGGAACATCGATGAGCAGTTCTTC.

In this sample, this clonotype turned up many times. The chain employs TRBV7-9 and TRBJ1-2; D might be TRBD1 (5 bases). The germline V gene encodes CDR1 SEHNR and CDR2 FQNEAQ (reference sequence). The V gene lost 2 bases and the J gene lost 6 bases, with 10 bases spanning the gap. This CDR3 is built from 13 residues. In DNA, the CDR3 is TGTGCCAGCAGCTTACTTGGGGGACATGGCTACACCTTC. Translation gives CASSLLGGHGYTF.

This clonotype was observed a few times. The J gene is TRBJ2-7, the V gene TRBV5-4; tentative D call: TRBD1 (6 bases). CDR1 is SGHNT and CDR2 is YYREEE in the germline V gene (reference sequence). The CDR3 totals 14 residues. Between the trimmed V and J ends, which lost 5 bases and 2 bases, there was a span of 14 bases. The CDR3 sequence is CASRPMGATYEQYF. Written as DNA, the CDR3 is TGTGCCAGCAGGCCGATGGGGGCTACCTACGAGCAGTACTTC.

The rearrangement links TRBV12-3 or TRBV12-4 to TRBJ1-1, with D possibly TRBD1 on 5 matching bases. The CDR3 has 19 amino acids. V was pared by 6 bases and J by 1 base, with 27 bases between. CDR3 amino acids: CASRLYSIPRTNRNTEAFF. For the CDR3, the DNA is TGTGCCAGCAGACTATACTCCATACCACGGACAAACAGGAACACTGAAGCTTTCTTT.